This T cell receptor (beta chain) comes out of a study of shared clonotypes between healthy human individuals (dated by TCRdb to 2020 to 2021). With respect to the entire study: The cohort included a few men and a couple of women between 18 and 49 years of age. The study deeply sequenced blood TCR repertoires of about five healthy adults to estimate repertoire size and the extent of clonotype sharing between individuals. Each donor's leukapheresis produced roughly between roughly 0.85 and 9.5 billion PBMCs. Libraries were prepared and TCR repertoires were sequenced by different laboratories using diverse techniques, in order to increase sequencing depth and limit assay-specific biases. Per donor, three plates each were used for CD4 naive and CD4 memory, two for CD8 naive, and one for CD8 memory. Study-level results and caveats: Even with the large sequencing depth, rarefaction of the sorted-subset datasets indicated that sequencing was incomplete. Based on pairwise subsampling, the degree of clonotype sharing among donors was expected to be affected by sequencing depth. The genetic and exposure-history diversity represented was limited by the small number of donors. When a few donors were compared, the shared fraction of clonotypes was about 5% for naive CD4, 3% to 4% for naive CD8, 2.3% for memory CD4, and roughly 0.43% for memory CD8. Clonotypes shared by all four sorted-subset donors showed higher generation probabilities than non-shared clonotypes. Naive subsets generally had larger estimated clonotype richness than memory subsets. Sampling was restricted to blood, and TCR repertoires in tissues likely differ from the TCR repertoires found in blood.

Using the deep immunoSEQ assay, multiplex PCR amplified TCR CDR3 regions from genomic DNA. Extracted genomic DNA from each cell subset was distributed evenly across all wells of several immunoSEQ 96-well plates, and each plate was treated as a replicate. For sorted subsets, about 200 ng genomic DNA, equal to about 30,000 T cell genomes, was loaded into each replicate PCR. The purified libraries were quantified using a Qubit 3.0 fluorometer, sized with a Bioanalyzer 2100, and then quantified again using the KAPA Library Quantification kit. A separate single-read 150-cycle Illumina NextSeq 550 flow cell was used to sequence each immunoSEQ 96-well plate. Per the authors' processing: Because only junctional sequences without quality scores were contained in the immunoSEQ output, filtering matching that applied to full-length reads could not be performed. Sequences were annotated with PyIR, a Python wrapper for IgBLAST v1.9, using IMGT germline references to assign V/J genes and CDR3. Reads were removed for weak V/J assignments (E-value above 1e-6), missing CDR3, stop codons, out-of-frame junctions, or ambiguous translated residues. A V3J clonotype was defined by an identical inferred V gene, J gene, and CDR3 amino acid sequence. Percentage overlap between repertoires was calculated by dividing the number of shared unique clonotypes by the size of the smaller repertoire. Repertoire richness was assessed with RTK rarefaction, the Chao1 estimator, and Recon v2.1 estimates of unobserved clonotypes. Generation probabilities for all TCRbeta clonotypes obtained by the gDNA method from a handful of donors were computed using OLGA. Imported from immuneACCESS, the table was reduced by TCRdb to in-frame sequences with V and J called. These copies leave out some clones; in studies compared against another copy, an unresolved V gene accounts for under half, and the cause of the remainder is not known. The V and J calls and clone size come from that table; D and trimming were worked out from the DNA. The sample table shows over 150,000 clones, and about 68% are seen once. The ten most abundant clones make up 10% of the sample.

The donors were healthy, HIV-negative adults with no recently reported acute infections or vaccinations. Every donor was a Caucasian adult living in Nashville, Tennessee, USA. CD4+ T cells were enriched by magnetic negative selection, after which naive cells were positively selected on CD45RA and the negative fraction was taken as the memory subset. Blood was collected by leukapheresis, and PBMCs were isolated by Ficoll-Histopaque density gradient centrifugation and then cryopreserved in liquid nitrogen vapor phase. Purity and quantity of every magnetically sorted T cell population were checked by analytical flow cytometry. Genomic DNA was isolated from each sorted fraction and quantified by UV absorbance on a Nanodrop 2000c. About this clone itself: Its cognate antigen has yet to be identified. The record has no base qualities; no much larger clone is one base away.

The sequencing input was memory CD4+ T cells sorted from blood. What the cell subset or site label conveys for this sample: CD45RA-negative fraction. The sequence was collected from a man aged 25 to 40 in good health.

Read as DNA, the sequence is TGTGCCAGCAGTGAAGTGACGGGCTCCTACGAGCAGTACTTC. It codes for CASSEVTGSYEQYF. This chain joins TRBV6-1 to TRBJ2-7; confidence is insufficient to name the D gene. Counted from cysteine to phenylalanine, this CDR3 has 14 amino acids. Only the CDR3 region is kept as DNA, spanning 42 bases read in frame from base 1. V is shortened by 1 base, J by 0 bases, and the region joining them spans 7 bases. Looking up the germline V gene yields CDR1 MNHNS and CDR2 SASEGT.